These T cell receptor beta chains were read from a single sample in a study of CD8 T cells in ankylosing spondylitis. One entry per CDR3 protein results from TCRdb running MiXCR on the 5' RACE reads. The table shows about 480,000 distinct CDR3 sequences, with about a sixth occurring only once. Material: blood, either unsorted or a sorted T cell fraction (not recorded which). The receptor set was obtained from a male donor with ankylosing spondylitis. Both conserved end residues are part of each CDR3. The D gene is left open where the match is weak. A clone size is listed for some rows: how often the clone was seen (once, few, many), or a class if it is expanded.

j_call clone_size v_call d_call cdr3_nt cdr3_aa
TRBJ2-2 few TRBV6-1 - TGTGCCAGCAGTAAAACGGACATCTCCGGGGAGCTGTTTTTT CASSKTDISGELFF
TRBJ2-1 - TRBV6-5 - TGTGCCAGCAGTTACTTACCTTACGGCTTGAATGAGCAGTTCTTC CASSYLPYGLNEQFF
TRBJ1-2 - TRBV12-3/TRBV12-4 - TGTGCCAGCAGTTTAGTACAGGGCGGGTATGGCTACACCTTC CASSLVQGGYGYTF
TRBJ1-2 - TRBV12-3/TRBV12-4 - TGTGCCAGCAGTCGTTCCCCCCCCATGCTTAACTATGGCTACACCTTC CASSRSPPMLNYGYTF
TRBJ2-7 - TRBV20-1 - TGCAGTGCTAAGGGTGCTACTCCCTCCTACGAGCAGTACTTC CSAKGATPSYEQYF
TRBJ2-1 many TRBV4-2 - TGTGCCAGCAGCCAAAGGGACAACAATGCCTACAATGAGCAGTTCTTC CASSQRDNNAYNEQFF
TRBJ2-2 - TRBV5-1 - TGCGCCAGCAGCTTGGAGACTTCCCGGGGCGGGGAGCTGTTTTTT CASSLETSRGGELFF
TRBJ1-4 few TRBV6-1 TRBD1 TGTGCCAGCAGTACGGGCAGGGGGGTTGAAAAACTGTTTTTT CASSTGRGVEKLFF
TRBJ1-2 - TRBV20-1 - TGCAGTGCTACGGACGGACAGAACTATGGCTACACCTTC CSATDGQNYGYTF
TRBJ1-2 - TRBV18 TRBD1 TGTGCCAGCTCAAGGACAGGGGGTACTGATGGCTACACCTTC CASSRTGGTDGYTF
TRBJ2-7 once TRBV5-6 TRBD1 TGTGCCAGCAGGACCACCGGGACAGGGAGATACGAGCAGTACTTC CASRTTGTGRYEQYF
TRBJ1-5 few TRBV12-3/TRBV12-4 - TGTGCCAGCAGTTTCGACCCCCTGGGTCAGCCCCAGCATTTT CASSFDPLGQPQHF
TRBJ2-3 few TRBV7-2 TRBD2 TGTGCCAGCAGCTCCGGGACTAGCGGCCCAGATACGCAGTATTTT CASSSGTSGPDTQYF
TRBJ2-3 few TRBV7-9 - TGTGCCAGCAGCTTAGTCGGGTCCGGGGGTACGCAGTATTTT CASSLVGSGGTQYF
TRBJ2-7 - TRBV14 TRBD1 TGTGCCAGCAGCCACCGGGACAGGCGATCCTACGAGCAGTACTTC CASSHRDRRSYEQYF
TRBJ2-2 - TRBV2 - TGTGCCAGCAGAGCCAGGGAGAACACCGGGGAGCTGTTTTTT CASRARENTGELFF
TRBJ2-1 - TRBV7-2 - TGTGCCAGCAGCCCCCAGGGACTTGCACGTGAGCAGTTCTTC CASSPQGLAREQFF
TRBJ2-7 - TRBV11-2 - TGTGCCAGCAGCTCTGTGACAGGCTCCTACGAGCAGTACTTC CASSSVTGSYEQYF
TRBJ2-1 - TRBV6-1 TRBD2 TGTGCCAGCAGAAGGGCGGGAGGGCAATACAATGAGCAGTTCTTC CASRRAGGQYNEQFF
TRBJ2-4 - TRBV12-3/TRBV12-4 TRBD2 TGTGCCCGCAGCCACGGGACTATTTCGCGGTCGGCCAAAAACATTCAGTACTTC CARSHGTISRSAKNIQYF
TRBJ1-5 - TRBV6-2/TRBV6-3 - TGTGCCAGCAGTTACATTTCAGGACAGTATAGCAATCAGCCCCAGCATTTT CASSYISGQYSNQPQHF
TRBJ2-4 - TRBV11-2 - TGTGCCAGCAGCTTAACTGGGCAGGGGTCAATAGCCAAAAACATTCAGTACTTC CASSLTGQGSIAKNIQYF
TRBJ2-7 - TRBV27 - TGTGCCAGCATTTTAAAGACAGGAGGAGTCTACGAGCAGTACTTC CASILKTGGVYEQYF
TRBJ1-1 few TRBV5-1 - TGCGCCAGCAGCAAGACAGGCGGACCTAACACTGAAGCTTTCTTT CASSKTGGPNTEAFF
TRBJ2-1 few TRBV12-3/TRBV12-4 TRBD1 TGTGCCAGCAGTCCTGGGACAGGGCGGGGTCTCTACAATGAGCAGTTCTTC CASSPGTGRGLYNEQFF
TRBJ1-1 few TRBV24-1 TRBD1 TGTGCCACCAGTGACCGGACAGGGGAAGCTTTCTTT CATSDRTGEAFF
TRBJ2-7 - TRBV2 TRBD1 TGTGCCAGCTTAGTGGCAGGGGGTTCCTACGAGCAGTACTTC CASLVAGGSYEQYF
TRBJ1-1 few TRBV5-1 - TGCGCCAGCAGCTTGTCCCCGGGGGCCACTGAAGCTTTCTTT CASSLSPGATEAFF
TRBJ2-2 few TRBV14 - TGTGCCAGCAGCCAAATTCAGGGCTTCGGGGAGCTGTTTTTT CASSQIQGFGELFF
TRBJ2-3 many TRBV15 - TGTGCCACCGCGGAGCGGTACACAGATACGCAGTATTTT CATAERYTDTQYF
TRBJ1-2 - TRBV3-1 - TGTGCCAGCAGCCAAGGGACCACTCCCCATGGCTACACCTTC CASSQGTTPHGYTF
TRBJ2-5 few TRBV29-1 - TGCAGCGTAGGGGGTTGGAGTTTTAAGTACCAAGAGACCCAGTACTTC CSVGGWSFKYQETQYF
TRBJ1-1 - TRBV3-1 - TGTGCCAGCAGCCGGGCGGATTTAGAGGAAGTTTTCTTT CASSRADLEEVFF
TRBJ1-4 - TRBV7-9 - TGTGCCAGCAGCTTAGGGATCGAAGAAAAACTGTTTTTT CASSLGIEEKLFF
TRBJ1-6 - TRBV20-1 - TGCAGTGCTAGGGCCGCCAGGGGCAATTCACCCCTCCACTTT CSARAARGNSPLHF
TRBJ2-7 - TRBV19 TRBD2 TGTGCCAGTAGTATCCCCGGGAGGGCCTACGAGCAGTACTTC CASSIPGRAYEQYF
TRBJ1-1 - TRBV4-2 - TGTGCCAGCAGCCAAGAGGGAAGCCAGAACACTGAAGCTTTCTTT CASSQEGSQNTEAFF
TRBJ2-7 few TRBV6-1 TRBD1 TGTGCCAGCGCCCGACAGGGCGGTAAATTTGTCTCCTACGAGCAGTACTTC CASARQGGKFVSYEQYF
TRBJ2-2 - TRBV6-1 TRBD1 TGTGCCAGCAGCCAGAGACAGGGCTACACCGGGGAGCTGTTTTTT CASSQRQGYTGELFF
TRBJ1-2 few TRBV2 - TGTGCCAGCAGTGAAAGTCGGACAGTGGGTGGCTACACCTTC CASSESRTVGGYTF
TRBJ2-3 few TRBV6-1 TRBD2 TGTGCCAGCCGAGCTAGCGGGGGGACCACAGATACGCAGTATTTT CASRASGGTTDTQYF
TRBJ2-3 - TRBV30 TRBD2 TGTGCCTGGAGTTTAGCGGGAGGGCCTTCAGATACGCAGTATTTT CAWSLAGGPSDTQYF
TRBJ1-1 few TRBV20-1 TRBD1 TGCAGTGCTAGTAGGGACAGGGTCGACACTGAAGCTTTCTTT CSASRDRVDTEAFF
TRBJ2-2 - TRBV30 - TGTGCCTGGAGTGTAAATAGCGGACTACCCGGGGAGCTGTTTTTT CAWSVNSGLPGELFF